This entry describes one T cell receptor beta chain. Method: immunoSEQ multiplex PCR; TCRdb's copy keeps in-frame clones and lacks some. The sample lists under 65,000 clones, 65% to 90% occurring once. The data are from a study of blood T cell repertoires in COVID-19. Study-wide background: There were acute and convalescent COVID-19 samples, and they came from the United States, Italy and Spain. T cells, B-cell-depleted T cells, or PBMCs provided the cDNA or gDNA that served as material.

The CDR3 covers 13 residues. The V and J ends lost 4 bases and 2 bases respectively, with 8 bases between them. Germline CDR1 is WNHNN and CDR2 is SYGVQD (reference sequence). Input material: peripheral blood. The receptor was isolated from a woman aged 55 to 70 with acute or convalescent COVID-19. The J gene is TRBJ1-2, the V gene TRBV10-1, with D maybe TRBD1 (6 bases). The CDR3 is CASSADSNYGYTF. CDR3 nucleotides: TGCGCCAGCAGTGCGGACAGCAACTATGGCTACACCTTC.